Below, 21 T cell receptor beta chains from the same sample are listed, as sequenced in a study of blood T cell repertoires in COVID-19. Libraries were prepared by immunoSEQ multiplex PCR; TCRdb keeps only in-frame clonotypes and omits some of them. The sample yields 140,000 to 150,000 clones, about four fifths seen once. Sample: peripheral blood. The receptors were gathered from a human donor in a cohort sampled during active COVID-19.

This clone has only one observation. The chain joins TRBV18 to TRBJ2-2; perhaps TRBD1 as D (6 bases). V lost 3 bases and J 1 base, leaving 12 bases between the germline ends. The germline gives CDR1 KGHSH, CDR2 LQKENI. This CDR3 has 16 residues. CDR3 sequence: CASSPTGHQNTGELFF. CDR3 nucleotide sequence: TGTGCCAGCTCACCGACGGGACACCAGAACACCGGGGAGCTGTTTTTT.

V usage is TRBV25-1 and J usage is TRBJ1-3; 12 bases agree with TRBD1. The CDR3 totals 16 residues. V was pared by 9 bases and J by 6 bases, with 12 bases of the junction left unmatched. Germline assignment: CDR1 MGHDK and CDR2 SYGVNS. The CDR3 nucleotides read TGTGCCAGTCTCTCTCCCGGGACAGGGGGCGTAAACACCATATATTTT. Translating it yields CASLSPGTGGVNTIYF.

The V call is TRBV12-3 or TRBV12-4, the J call TRBJ2-7, with D tentatively TRBD1 (6 bases). This CDR3 comprises 12 residues. Trimming took off 8 bases at V and 3 bases at J, with 11 bases between the two ends. CDR3 in amino acids: CASGGLVYEQYF. In DNA, the CDR3 is TGTGCCAGCGGGGGCCTTGTCTACGAGCAGTACTTC.

The chain has TRBV7-9 and TRBJ2-3; 11 nucleotides agree with TRBD2. The CDR3 has 18 residues. V dropped 1 base and J dropped 3; count of bases not matched to a gene: 9. Germline V gene lookup returns CDR1 SEHNR and CDR2 FQNEAQ (reference sequence). CDR3 sequence reads: CASSLVPKTSGSTDTQYF. In DNA, the CDR3 is TGTGCCAGCAGCTTAGTTCCCAAAACTAGCGGGAGTACAGATACGCAGTATTTT.

This clone was detected only once. V gene TRBV11-3 combines with J gene TRBJ2-3, with D maybe TRBD1 (6 bases). There are 12 residues in the CDR3. Trimming removed 5 bases from V and 6 bases from J, with 9 bases in between. The germline gives CDR1 SGHNT, CDR2 YENEEA. The CDR3 nucleotides read TGTGCCAGCAGCCGTACAGGGGATACGCAGTATTTT. Its translation: CASSRTGDTQYF. The complete variable domain, with remaining parts taken from reference TRBV11-3 and TRBJ2-3, reads EAGVVQSPRYKIIEKKQPVAFWCNPISGHNTLYWYLQNLGQGPELLIRYENEEAVDDSQLPKDRFSAERLKGVDSTLKIQPAELGDSAVYLCASSRTGDTQYFGPGTRLTVL.

The genes are TRBV7-9 and TRBJ2-7; D may be TRBD2 (5 bases). Germline CDR1 is SEHNR and CDR2 is FQNEAQ (reference sequence). CDR3 length: 14 residues. Trimming took off 2 bases at V and 2 bases at J, with 10 bases between the two ends. The CDR3 sequence: CASSLYEGPYEQYF. As DNA, the CDR3 is TGTGCCAGCAGCTTATACGAGGGCCCCTACGAGCAGTACTTC.

The chain uses TRBV27 and TRBJ2-7; 7 nucleotides agree with TRBD2. Germline V gives CDR1 MNHEY, CDR2 SMNVEV (reference sequence). V gave up 4 bases and J gave up 4 bases; unmatched junction bases: 16. The CDR3 consists of 17 residues. The CDR3 DNA is TGTGCCAGCAGTTCCTACTCTAGCGGATTTACCTCTTACGAGCAGTACTTC. Its protein product is CASSSYSSGFTSYEQYF.

The rearrangement links TRBV6-5 to TRBJ2-7; possibly TRBD2 for D (6 bases). Germline values: CDR1 MNHEY, CDR2 SVGAGI. The CDR3 has 14 residues. The ends were cut back, 2 bases at V and 2 bases at J, with 10 bases in the middle. CDR3 bases: TGTGCCAGCAGTTACGCCGGGACTCCCTACGAGCAGTACTTC. Its protein is CASSYAGTPYEQYF.

This clone appeared once. The rearrangement uses TRBV5-1 and TRBJ2-2, with 8 positions matching TRBD2. The CDR3 loop spans 14 amino acids. Germline V gene data show CDR1 as SGHRS and CDR2 as YFSETQ. The ends lost 4 bases at V and 2 bases at J; junction bases unmatched: 1. The CDR3 DNA reads TGCGCCAGCAGCCGGGGGGGAAACACCGGGGAGCTGTTTTTT. Amino acids: CASSRGGNTGELFF.

V gene TRBV18 combines with J gene TRBJ2-7; TRBD2 agrees at 7 bases. J gave up 0 bases and V 4 bases, and 9 bases lay outside the gene matches. There are 16 residues in the CDR3. Germline CDR1 reads KGHSH; CDR2 reads LQKENI. The CDR3: CASSRTTSASSYEQYF. DNA for the CDR3: TGTGCCAGCTCACGAACTACTAGCGCGAGCTCCTACGAGCAGTACTTC.

J is TRBJ2-6 and V is TRBV4-2, with 7 bases that match TRBD1. There are 18 residues in the CDR3. Germline CDR1 LGHNA, CDR2 YNFKEQ. With 1 base clipped from V and 2 bases from J, the junction kept 8 bases outside the gene matches. The CDR3 DNA is TGTGCCAGCAGCCAAGGGAGAGACAGGGTTGCTGGGGCCAACGTCCTGACTTTC. It encodes CASSQGRDRVAGANVLTF.

The chain joins TRBV12-3 or TRBV12-4 to TRBJ1-2; possible D gene TRBD1, 5 bases. The CDR3 spans 11 residues. V shed 1 base and J shed 9 bases, with 6 bases lying between them. This CDR3 is CASSLGTRYTF. The CDR3 DNA sequence: TGTGCCAGCAGTTTAGGGACACGCTACACCTTC.

This clone was seen a few times. The genes are TRBV5-4 and TRBJ1-5; D remains unclear. Germline CDR1 SGHNT, CDR2 YYREEE (reference sequence). The V end was cut by 2 bases, the J end by 4 bases, with 13 bases between. The CDR3 runs 15 residues. The CDR3 DNA sequence: TGTGCCAGCAGCTTTGTACCAGGTTTAAATCAGCCCCAGCATTTT. It yields the protein CASSFVPGLNQPQHF.

CDR3 loop: CASREGQTANTGELFF. DNA for the CDR3: TGTGCCAGCAGAGAGGGACAGACTGCGAACACCGGGGAGCTGTTTTTT. The chain uses TRBV25-1 and TRBJ2-2; 7 bases agree with TRBD1. This CDR3 is 16 amino acids long. Trimming removed 6 bases from V and 0 bases from J; junction bases left unmatched: 7. The germline gives CDR1 MGHDK, CDR2 SYGVNS.

The rearrangement joins TRBV2 to TRBJ1-5, with D uncertain. The CDR3 sequence is 12 residues long. CDR1 and CDR2 (germline): SNHLY, FYNNEI. Trimming pared 6 bases from V and 5 bases from J, leaving 8 bases between. The CDR3 DNA follows: TGTGCCAGCAGCCGGGGTGATCAGCCCCAGCATTTT. Protein: CASSRGDQPQHF.

The rearrangement uses TRBV20-1 and TRBJ1-2, with 10 nucleotides matching TRBD1. The CDR3 length is 14 residues. From germline, CDR1 is DFQATT and CDR2 SNEGSKA (reference sequence). Losses at the gene ends were 4 bases for V and 6 bases for J; bases not matched to a gene: 8. CDR3 coding DNA: TGCAGTGCTATTGACAGGGGGCGAAGTAATGGCTACACCTTC. As protein: CSAIDRGRSNGYTF.

V usage is TRBV19 and J usage is TRBJ1-5; 7 nucleotides match TRBD1. This CDR3 region has 19 residues. The V segment lost 9 bases and the J segment 0 bases; nucleotides outside the gene matches: 20. Per the germline V gene, CDR1 is LNHDA and CDR2 is SQIVND (reference sequence). The CDR3, as DNA: TGTGCCAGCGATACGCGGGGACAGAAAACAACATATAGCAATCAGCCCCAGCATTTT. Translation gives CASDTRGQKTTYSNQPQHF. The entire variable domain, with the rest obtained from reference TRBV19 and TRBJ1-5, is as follows: DGGITQSPKYLFRKEGQNVTLSCEQNLNHDAMYWYRQDPGQGLRLIYYSQIVNDFQKGDIAEGYSVSREKKESFPLTVTSAQKNPTAFYLCASDTRGQKTTYSNQPQHFGDGTRLSIL.

CDR3 nucleotides: TGTGCCAGCAGCAAAGTGGGACACTACTCTGGAAACACCATATATTTT. This sequence encodes CASSKVGHYSGNTIYF. The chain joins TRBV21-1 to TRBJ1-3; the D call in the table, TRBD1, was not verified against the DNA. TRBV21-1 is shown as a pseudogene. This CDR3 comprises 16 residues.

The genes are TRBV7-6 and TRBJ2-7, with D tentatively TRBD1 (5 bases). Germline V lookup: CDR1 SGHVS, CDR2 FNYEAQ. V gave up 6 bases and J gave up 1 base, with 10 bases separating them. This CDR3 is built from 13 residues. CDR3 loop: CASSPDSSYEQYF. CDR3 sequence (DNA): TGTGCCAGCAGTCCCGACAGTTCCTACGAGCAGTACTTC.

The V gene is TRBV6-5, the J gene TRBJ1-1; D not certain. V shed 0 bases and J shed 7 bases, with 6 bases lying between them. Germline V lookup: CDR1 MNHEY, CDR2 SVGAGI. This CDR3 contains 12 residues. CDR3 nucleotide sequence: TGTGCCAGCAGTTACTCCGGTTTTGAAGCTTTCTTT. It encodes CASSYSGFEAFF.

This chain connects TRBV25-1 to TRBJ2-3, with 8 bases lining up with TRBD2. J gave up 1 base and V 6 bases, and 0 bases lay outside the gene matches. CDR1 is MGHDK and CDR2 is SYGVNS in the germline V gene. This CDR3 comprises 13 residues. CDR3 sequence reads: CASRTSGTDTQYF. CDR3 coding DNA: TGTGCCAGCAGGACTAGCGGCACAGATACGCAGTATTTT.